The 30 T cell receptor beta chains given below trace back to one sample, sequenced in a study of T-cell memory formation after mild COVID-19. Via MiXCR, TCRdb re-called the 5' RACE reads, giving one row per CDR3 protein. The data contain about 140,000 distinct CDR3 sequences, around 14% of them seen just once; the ten biggest clones take up about 30%. The specimen sequenced was PBMCs or a T cell subset sorted from them (not recorded which). These receptors originate from an adult woman who had mild COVID-19 (a few samples of this study predate the infection). Cell type and time point are not known.

The gene calls are TRBV6-5 and TRBJ1-1; D gene uncertain. V lost 6 bases and J 8 bases, leaving 22 bases between the germline ends. The CDR3 loop spans 15 amino acids. Germline CDR1 and CDR2: MNHEY and SVGAGI. CDR3 nucleotide sequence: TGTGCCAGCAGGTCGGAGGCCTCTCGGTTTACGGAAGCTTTCTTT. Residues: CASRSEASRFTEAFF.

This clonotype was seen a handful of times. This chain uses TRBV20-1 with TRBJ2-2; D is possibly TRBD2 (6 bases). Trimming took 0 bases from V and 6 from J, leaving 14 bases between them. The CDR3 loop spans 15 amino acids. Germline V CDR1 and CDR2: DFQATT, SNEGSKA (reference sequence). CDR3 protein: CSARDAGRDSGELFF. In nucleotides, the CDR3 is TGCAGTGCTAGAGATGCGGGGCGGGACTCCGGGGAGCTGTTTTTT.

CDR3 residues: CASSQDRLAEAYNEQFF. CDR3 DNA: TGCGCCAGCAGCCAAGATCGTCTAGCGGAGGCCTACAATGAGCAGTTCTTC. J is TRBJ2-1 and V is TRBV4-3, with 7 nucleotides matching TRBD2. V was pared by 0 bases and J by 2 bases, with 7 bases of the junction left unmatched. The length of the CDR3 is 17 residues. Per the germline V gene, CDR1 is LGHNA and CDR2 is YSLEER.

The chain combines TRBV11-3 with TRBJ2-7; unclear D gene. Germline assignment: CDR1 SGHNT and CDR2 YENEEA. With 1 base removed from V and 2 bases from J, the gap between germline ends came to 9 bases. This CDR3 has 14 residues. CDR3 DNA sequence: TGTGCCAGCAGCTTAGGCAAACCTGCCTACGAGCAGTACTTC. Its protein product is CASSLGKPAYEQYF.

This chain connects TRBV4-3 to TRBJ2-5, with D perhaps TRBD1 (5 bases). Germline CDR1 and CDR2: LGHNA and YSLEER. This CDR3 is 15 amino acids long. V lost 0 bases to trimming and J lost 4 bases, with 12 bases between them. In nucleotides, the CDR3 is TGCGCCAGCAGCCAAGAAGGGGAACAAGCAGAGACCCAGTACTTC. Protein product: CASSQEGEQAETQYF.

This clonotype was seen repeatedly, ten times or more. The rearrangement uses TRBV4-3 and TRBJ2-6, with 8 bases fitting TRBD1. The germline gives CDR1 LGHNA, CDR2 YSLEER. J gave up 3 bases and V 4 bases, and 8 bases lay outside the gene matches. The length of the CDR3 is 17 residues. This CDR3 is CASSPNAGQGGANVLTF. CDR3 DNA: TGCGCCAGCAGCCCCAACGCCGGACAGGGTGGGGCCAACGTCCTGACTTTC.

The chain combines TRBV12-3 or TRBV12-4 with TRBJ1-3; no clear D gene. V lost 6 bases, J lost 0 bases, and 18 bases lay in between. This CDR3 region has 17 residues. CDR3 sequence reads: CASSSRYQDYSGNTIYF. The DNA for the CDR3 is TGTGCCAGCAGCTCGCGGTACCAGGACTACTCTGGAAACACCATATATTTT.

This clonotype was recorded at least ten times. The rearrangement uses TRBV29-1 and TRBJ2-1, with 9 bases aligning to TRBD2. The germline gives CDR1 SQVTM, CDR2 ANQGSEA. V shed 1 base and J 8 bases; nucleotides not matched to a gene: 6. The CDR3 totals 14 residues. In DNA form, the CDR3 reads TGCAGCGTTGAAGGGACTAGCGATGGGGATGAGCAGTTCTTC. This codes for CSVEGTSDGDEQFF.

This clonotype was recorded a few times. The chain has TRBV20-1 and TRBJ2-4; the match to TRBD2 covers 11 bases. With the DNA end fitting TRBJ2-1 better, the J assignment may be wrong. Germline V CDR1 and CDR2: DFQATT, SNEGSKA (reference sequence). This CDR3 spans 11 amino acids. The CDR3 sequence is CSAHGLAGQFF. The CDR3 DNA sequence: TGCAGTGCCCATGGACTAGCGGGCCAGTTCTTC.

This clonotype was seen more than once but under ten times. This chain joins TRBV12-3 or TRBV12-4 and TRBJ2-7, with D unclear. The CDR3 runs to 14 residues. The V gene lost 3 bases and the J gene lost 4 bases, with 13 bases spanning the gap. This CDR3 reads CASSFVVFSYEQYF. The CDR3 DNA is TGTGCCAGCAGTTTCGTTGTCTTTTCTTACGAGCAGTACTTC.

The sample holds a few counts of this clonotype. The rearrangement joins TRBV7-8 to TRBJ1-5; 7 bases map to TRBD1. This CDR3 contains 14 residues. The germline V gene encodes CDR1 SGHVS and CDR2 FQNEAQ. V trimming: 5 bases; J trimming: 3 bases; junction bases outside the gene matches: 4. Here the CDR3 DNA reads TGTGCCAGCAGCGCCGGACAGGCCAATCAGCCCCAGCATTTT. Translated: CASSAGQANQPQHF.

The sample holds a few counts of this clonotype. The DNA of the CDR3 is TGTGCCAGCAGCGTAGTGGCAGGGGAGGCCTACGAGCAGTACTTC. Protein: CASSVVAGEAYEQYF. The V call is TRBV9, the J call TRBJ2-7; either TRBD1 or TRBD2 may fit D (6 bases each). The CDR3 is 15 residues long. V lost 0 bases and J lost 2, with 12 bases in between. Germline V CDR1 and CDR2: SGDLS, YYNGEE.

A few counts support this clonotype. The rearrangement joins TRBV20-1 to TRBJ2-7; no clear D gene. There are 11 residues in the CDR3. V shed 2 bases and J shed 4 bases, with 6 bases lying between them. The germline V gene encodes CDR1 DFQATT and CDR2 SNEGSKA (reference sequence). This chain's CDR3 is CSARLGYEQYF. CDR3 bases: TGCAGTGCTAGATTGGGATACGAGCAGTACTTC.

This clonotype occurred a few times. This chain connects TRBV7-9 to TRBJ2-2; either TRBD1 or TRBD2 may supply D (5 bases each). Trimming shortened V by 6 bases and J by 1 base, and 18 bases separated the two germline ends. The length of the CDR3 is 17 residues. The germline V gene encodes CDR1 SEHNR and CDR2 FQNEAQ (reference sequence). As DNA, the CDR3 is TGTGCCAGCAGTCGCACCTCCGGGACGGGGAACACCGGGGAGCTGTTTTTT. Its translation: CASSRTSGTGNTGELFF.

This clonotype occurred many times. The rearrangement uses TRBV20-1 and TRBJ1-1, with D possibly matching TRBD1 (5 bases). There are 15 residues in the CDR3. Trimming removed 3 bases at V and 0 bases at J, with 14 bases between. In germline, CDR1 is DFQATT, CDR2 SNEGSKA (reference sequence). The DNA for the CDR3 is TGCAGTGCTAGGAGTCAGGGAGGCGTGAACACTGAAGCTTTCTTT. Translation: CSARSQGGVNTEAFF.

J is TRBJ2-3 and V is TRBV24-1; 7 nucleotides align to TRBD1. The CDR3 loop spans 16 amino acids. Per germline, CDR1 KGHDR and CDR2 SFDVKD. J lost 0 bases, V lost 3 bases, and 5 bases had no gene match. The CDR3 here is CATSDPRDSSTDTQYF. CDR3 DNA: TGTGCCACCAGTGATCCCCGGGACAGTAGCACAGATACGCAGTATTTT.

This clonotype was counted ten times or more. The chain is built from TRBV20-1 and TRBJ2-2; 13 nucleotides align to TRBD2. Germline CDR1 and CDR2: DFQATT and SNEGSKA (reference sequence). CDR3 length equals 18 residues. With 6 bases clipped from V and 6 bases from J, the junction kept 16 bases outside the gene matches. This CDR3 reads CSAITGTSGKGAPGELFF. CDR3 DNA sequence: TGCAGTGCCATCACCGGGACTAGCGGGAAGGGGGCGCCCGGGGAGCTGTTTTTT.

This clonotype was recorded a few times. The gene calls are TRBV7-8 and TRBJ2-7; no clear D. The CDR3 totals 12 residues. Deletions cut 8 bases from V and 5 bases from J, with 13 bases between. The germline CDR1 and CDR2 sequences are SGHVS and FQNEAQ. CDR3 loop: CASGSPVNEQYF. DNA for the CDR3: TGTGCCAGCGGTTCCCCGGTGAACGAGCAGTACTTC.

In this sample, this clonotype turned up a few times. This rearrangement joins TRBV6-5 to TRBJ1-4; a weak D match, TRBD1 (5 bases). The germline V and J ends were trimmed by 4 bases and 7 bases, with 16 bases remaining between them. This CDR3 has 15 amino acids. The germline gives CDR1 MNHEY, CDR2 SVGAGI. The CDR3 region has the DNA TGTGCCAGCAGTTTGACCCAGGGAATGATTGAAAAACTGTTTTTT. Protein: CASSLTQGMIEKLFF.

This clonotype was observed a few times. The rearrangement links TRBV9 to TRBJ2-1; D is unresolved. The CDR3 extends over 15 amino acids. Trimming removed 0 bases from V and 0 bases from J, with 7 bases in between. CDR1 and CDR2 from the germline V gene are SGDLS and YYNGEE. DNA of the CDR3: TGTGCCAGCAGCGTAGGCGCTAGCTCCTACAATGAGCAGTTCTTC. This gives the protein CASSVGASSYNEQFF.

This clonotype showed up many times. The chain is built from TRBV7-8 and TRBJ2-7; TRBD1 is a possible D gene (6 bases). The germline V gene has CDR1 SGHVS and CDR2 FQNEAQ. This CDR3 is built from 13 residues. The V and J ends lost 3 bases and 1 base respectively, with 7 bases between them. The CDR3 DNA sequence: TGTGCCAGCAGCTTGGACAGTTCCTACGAGCAGTACTTC. It encodes CASSLDSSYEQYF.

This clonotype was recorded at least ten times. V usage is TRBV20-1 and J usage is TRBJ2-7, with a weak D call TRBD2 (6 bases). Germline lookup yields CDR1 DFQATT and CDR2 SNEGSKA (reference sequence). This CDR3 is built from 12 residues. Trimming removed 5 bases at V and 7 bases at J, with 15 bases between. The CDR3 bases are TGCAGTGCTGGTCCCTTTGGGGGGGAGCAGTACTTC. Protein sequence: CSAGPFGGEQYF.

This clonotype was seen a few times. The rearrangement links TRBV6-1 to TRBJ1-2, with D hard to call. The CDR3 extends over 15 amino acids. Trimming removed 2 bases from V and 4 bases from J, with 14 bases in between. Germline CDR1 is MNHNS and CDR2 is SASEGT. CDR3 nucleotide sequence: TGTGCCAGCAGTGAAAATTCCGGACGGGGCTATGGCTACACCTTC. Translation: CASSENSGRGYGYTF.

This clonotype was seen ten or more times. The V and J genes are TRBV11-2 and TRBJ2-7; a possible D gene is TRBD1 (6 bases). The V gene lost 1 base and the J gene lost 3 bases, with 10 bases spanning the gap. This CDR3 contains 14 residues. The germline V gene has CDR1 SGHAT and CDR2 FQNNGV. CDR3 nucleotide sequence: TGTGCCAGCAGCTTAGGCCAGGGGCTCTACGAGCAGTACTTC. This encodes CASSLGQGLYEQYF.

V gene TRBV18 combines with J gene TRBJ2-7; 10 nucleotides line up with TRBD1. Germline V gene lookup returns CDR1 KGHSH and CDR2 LQKENI. The length of the CDR3 is 16 residues. V trimming: 3 bases; J trimming: 6 bases; junction bases outside the gene matches: 11. The CDR3 protein is CASSPNPTGQGLEQYF. In DNA form, the CDR3 reads TGTGCCAGCTCACCCAACCCCACGGGACAGGGGCTCGAGCAGTACTTC.

This clonotype was counted a few times. The CDR3, as DNA: TGTGCCACCCAACCCGGGAACACCGGGGAGCTGTTTTTT. Amino acids: CATQPGNTGELFF. The chain links TRBV19 to TRBJ2-2; D not certain. The V end lost 10 bases, the J end lost 1 base, and 10 bases lay between the germline ends. This CDR3 has 13 amino acids. In germline, CDR1 is LNHDA, CDR2 SQIVND (reference sequence).

The chain recombines TRBV4-3 with TRBJ2-5; 10 positions match TRBD2. This CDR3 has 18 residues. The V gene end was trimmed by 0 bases and the J gene end by 4 bases; junction bases not matched to a gene: 11. Germline V gene sequence: CDR1 LGHNA, CDR2 YSLEER. CDR3 coding DNA: TGCGCCAGCAGCCAAGATCTCTCTAGCGGGAGTCAATTAGAGACCCAGTACTTC. This encodes CASSQDLSSGSQLETQYF.

This clonotype appeared many times. The chain combines TRBV4-2 with TRBJ2-1, with 10 bases aligning to TRBD2. The V and J ends lost 1 base and 10 bases, in that order; junction bases with no gene match: 16. This CDR3 is 18 amino acids long. Germline lookup yields CDR1 LGHNA and CDR2 YNFKEQ. The CDR3 region has the DNA TGTGCCAGCAGCCAAGCTCTCCCCGACCTAGCGGGAGATGGGGAGCAGTTCTTC. Residues: CASSQALPDLAGDGEQFF.

This clonotype occurred a few times. The chain is built from TRBV4-1 and TRBJ1-2; D remains ambiguous. The CDR3 contains 14 residues. The germline V and J ends were trimmed by 1 base and 0 bases, with 6 bases remaining between them. CDR1 is MGHRA and CDR2 is YSYEKL in the germline V gene. This CDR3 reads CASSQVTANYGYTF. Written as DNA, the CDR3 is TGCGCCAGCAGCCAAGTAACCGCTAACTATGGCTACACCTTC.

This clonotype has just a few counts. The chain employs TRBV9 and TRBJ1-5; D possibly corresponds to TRBD1 (5 bases). The V end lost 4 bases, the J end lost 5 bases, and 13 bases lay between the germline ends. In germline, CDR1 is SGDLS, CDR2 YYNGEE. The CDR3 covers 14 residues. As DNA, the CDR3 is TGTGCCAGCAGCCCAGGACATGGGCATCAGCCCCAGCATTTT. Protein: CASSPGHGHQPQHF.